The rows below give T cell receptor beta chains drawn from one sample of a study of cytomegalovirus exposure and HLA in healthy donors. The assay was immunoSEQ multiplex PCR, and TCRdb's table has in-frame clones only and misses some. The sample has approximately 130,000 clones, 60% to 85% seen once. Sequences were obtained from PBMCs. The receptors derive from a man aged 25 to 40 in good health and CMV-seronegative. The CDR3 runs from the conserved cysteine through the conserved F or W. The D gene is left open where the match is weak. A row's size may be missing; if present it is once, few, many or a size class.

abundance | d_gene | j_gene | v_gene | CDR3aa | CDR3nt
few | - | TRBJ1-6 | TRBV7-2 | CASRPRIAENSPLHF | TGTGCCAGCAGGCCCCGGATAGCCGAAAATTCACCCCTCCACTTT
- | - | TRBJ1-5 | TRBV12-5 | CASAPGGNQPQHF | TGTGCTAGTGCCCCGGGGGGCAATCAGCCCCAGCATTTT
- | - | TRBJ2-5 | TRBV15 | CATSRDNIETQYF | TGTGCCACCAGCAGAGATAATATAGAGACCCAGTACTTC
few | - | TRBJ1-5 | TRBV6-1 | CASSDRVSSNQPQHF | TGTGCCAGCAGTGATCGGGTATCCAGCAATCAGCCCCAGCATTTT
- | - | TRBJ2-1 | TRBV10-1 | CASSQGGSSYNEQFF | TGCGCCAGCAGTCAAGGGGGAAGCTCCTACAATGAGCAGTTCTTC
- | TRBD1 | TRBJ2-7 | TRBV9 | CASSVEGQASYEQYF | TGTGCCAGCAGCGTAGAGGGACAGGCCTCCTACGAGCAGTACTTC
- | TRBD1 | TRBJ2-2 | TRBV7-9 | CASSQQGPGELFF | TGTGCCAGCAGTCAACAGGGGCCCGGGGAGCTGTTTTTT
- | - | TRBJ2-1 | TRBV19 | CASRRGKGNDYNEQFF | TGTGCCAGTAGGAGGGGGAAGGGGAATGACTACAATGAGCAGTTCTTC
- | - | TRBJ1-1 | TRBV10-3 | CAISVTEGEAFF | TGTGCCATCAGTGTTACAGAGGGTGAAGCTTTCTTT
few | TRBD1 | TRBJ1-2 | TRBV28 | CASSIPQGVGGNTF | TGTGCCAGCAGCATACCGCAGGGGGTCGGAGGGAACACCTTC
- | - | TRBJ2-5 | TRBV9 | CASSVVGGFQETQYF | TGTGCCAGCAGCGTAGTAGGGGGATTCCAAGAGACCCAGTACTTC
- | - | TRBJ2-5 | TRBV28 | CASFEAGQETQYF | TGTGCCAGCTTTGAGGCAGGGCAAGAGACCCAGTACTTC
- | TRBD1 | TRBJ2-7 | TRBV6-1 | CATVVQGVYEQYF | TGTGCCACCGTCGTACAGGGGGTCTACGAGCAGTACTTC
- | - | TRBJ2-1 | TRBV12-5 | CASGPDYAGQNNEQFF | TGTGCTAGTGGCCCTGATTACGCCGGACAAAACAATGAGCAGTTCTTC
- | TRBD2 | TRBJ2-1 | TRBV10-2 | CASSDLAGGPRENEQFF | TGCGCCAGCAGTGATCTAGCGGGAGGGCCGAGGGAGAATGAGCAGTTCTTC
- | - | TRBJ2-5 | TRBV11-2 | CASSTRGSEETQYF | TGTGCCAGCAGCACAAGGGGATCAGAAGAGACCCAGTACTTC
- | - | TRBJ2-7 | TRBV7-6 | CASSLANRHVYEQYF | TGTGCCAGCAGCTTAGCAAACCGACACGTATACGAGCAGTACTTC
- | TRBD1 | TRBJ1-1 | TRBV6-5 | CASSYISGQGVSEAFF | TGTGCCAGCAGTTACATTTCGGGACAGGGGGTTAGTGAAGCTTTCTTT
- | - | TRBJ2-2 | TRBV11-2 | CASSFQGPNTGELFF | TGTGCCAGCAGCTTCCAGGGTCCGAACACCGGGGAGCTGTTTTTT
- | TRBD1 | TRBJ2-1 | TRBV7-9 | CASSSGTGAYNEQFF | TGTGCCAGCAGCTCCGGGACAGGGGCCTACAATGAGCAGTTCTTC
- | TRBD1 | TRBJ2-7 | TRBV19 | CASSRGTVMDEQYF | TGTGCCAGTAGTAGGGGGACAGTAATGGACGAGCAGTACTTC
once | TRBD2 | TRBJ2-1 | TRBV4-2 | CASSQGGGAYNEQFF | TGTGCCAGCAGCCAAGGCGGGGGGGCCTACAATGAGCAGTTCTTC
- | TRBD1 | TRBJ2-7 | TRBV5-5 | CASSLTGGYEQYF | TGTGCCAGCAGCTTGACAGGGGGCTACGAGCAGTACTTC
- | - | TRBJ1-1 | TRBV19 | CASSIGQLNTEAFF | TGTGCCAGTAGTATAGGACAACTGAACACTGAAGCTTTCTTT
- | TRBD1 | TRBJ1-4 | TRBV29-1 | CSGRDSPNEKLFF | TGCAGCGGAAGGGACAGCCCTAATGAAAAACTGTTTTTT
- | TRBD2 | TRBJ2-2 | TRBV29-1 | CSAGGRGGENTGELFF | TGCAGCGCCGGGGGGAGGGGAGGGGAGAACACCGGGGAGCTGTTTTTT